The 15 T cell receptor beta chains below were found in one sample sequenced in a study of a mutant IDH1 vaccine in newly diagnosed glioma. Only in-frame clones appear in the TCRdb table, and some are missing; sequencing was by immunoSEQ multiplex PCR. Seen here are some 61,000 clones, about 86% observed once, and the top ten hold 2.9%. The sample's time point: baseline, week 1 (first vaccination visit). Indicated treatment: pre-vaccination baseline after standard-of-care therapy. The specimen was PBMCs, collected from a glioma patient treated with radiotherapy, temozolomide or both. All receptors derive from a man younger than 40 with glioma.

About this clone: One junction end disagrees with the germline gene, perhaps due to a read error. The chain recombines TRBV28 with TRBJ2-1; 7 bases are a match to TRBD2. This CDR3 region has 15 residues. Germline V lookup: CDR1 MDHEN, CDR2 SYDVKM. The DNA for the CDR3 is TGTGCCAGCAATTTAGGAGCGGGGAAGGGCAATGAGCAGTTCTTC. Amino acid sequence: CASNLGAGKGNEQFF.

The chain is built from TRBV5-6 and TRBJ1-2; weak D call: TRBD1 (6 bases). The ends were cut back, 0 bases at V and 6 bases at J, with 18 bases in the middle. CDR1 and CDR2 (germline): SGHDT, YYEEEE. The CDR3 sequence is 16 residues long. The CDR3 loop reads CASSLVSLGHIHGYTF. The CDR3 nucleotides read TGTGCCAGCAGCTTGGTATCACTGGGACACATCCATGGCTACACCTTC.

The table lists this clone with a few counts. The chain employs TRBV7-9 and TRBJ1-5, with 8 bases fitting TRBD1. Germline V gene data show CDR1 as SEHNR and CDR2 as FQNEAQ (reference sequence). The CDR3 has 17 amino acids. V shed 5 bases and J 0 bases; nucleotides not matched to a gene: 9. The CDR3 bases are TGTGCCAGCAGCCTGGGACAGGCCCGTGATAGCAATCAGCCCCAGCATTTT. Protein sequence: CASSLGQARDSNQPQHF.

The chain links TRBV7-8 to TRBJ2-3; TRBD2 might be the D (6 bases). The V end was cut by 3 bases, the J end by 3 bases, with 10 bases between. This CDR3 region has 14 residues. Germline-derived CDR1 and CDR2 are SGHVS and FQNEAQ. CDR3 sequence reads: CASSLGLNTDTQYF. The CDR3 DNA sequence: TGTGCCAGCAGCTTGGGACTCAATACAGATACGCAGTATTTT. The whole variable domain, filled in from reference TRBV7-8 and TRBJ2-3, reads GAGVSQSPRYKVAKRGQDVALRCDPISGHVSLFWYQQALGQGPEFLTYFQNEAQLDKSGLPSDRFFAERPEGSVSTLKIQRTQQEDSAVYLCASSLGLNTDTQYFGPGTRLTVL.

V usage is TRBV10-3 and J usage is TRBJ1-1, with D uncertain. V was clipped by 0 bases and J by 0 bases, with 11 bases between them. Germline V lookup: CDR1 ENHRY, CDR2 SYGVKD. This CDR3 is built from 16 residues. For the CDR3, the DNA is TGTGCCATCAGTGAGTCGAATAGCCCCATGAACACTGAAGCTTTCTTT. It specifies CAISESNSPMNTEAFF.

This chain links TRBV7-7 with TRBJ2-7; D not resolved. Germline V gene lookup returns CDR1 SSHAT and CDR2 FNYEAQ (reference sequence). Trimming pared 1 base from V and 0 bases from J, leaving 10 bases between. This CDR3 comprises 15 residues. In nucleotides, the CDR3 is TGTGCCAGCAGCTTAGAGGACGTAGTCTCCTACGAGCAGTACTTC. Translated, it gives CASSLEDVVSYEQYF.

The genes are TRBV7-9 and TRBJ2-1; D perhaps matches TRBD2 (6 bases). The germline gives CDR1 SEHNR, CDR2 FQNEAQ (reference sequence). The CDR3 is made up of 15 amino acids. V was cut by 3 bases and J by 4 bases, with 13 bases left in between. CDR3: CASSFGGNGYNEQFF. As DNA, the CDR3 is TGTGCCAGCAGCTTTGGGGGGAATGGGTACAATGAGCAGTTCTTC.

V and J are TRBV23-1 and TRBJ1-6; no firm D call. TRBV23-1 is an ORF for which the function is uncertain. CDR3 size: 18 residues. Trimming cost V 10 bases and J 0 bases, with 22 bases left between them. The CDR3 DNA is TGCGCCAACCCATTCCCCCCAGTCCGCCTCTCCTATAATTCACCCCTCCACTTT. This encodes CANPFPPVRLSYNSPLHF.

The gene calls are TRBV2 and TRBJ2-1; D possibly corresponds to TRBD1 (5 bases). The CDR3 is made up of 17 amino acids. In germline, CDR1 is SNHLY, CDR2 FYNNEI. V gave up 2 bases and J gave up 0 bases, with 14 bases separating them. This CDR3 is CASSEMGRVSSYNEQFF. The CDR3 nucleotides are TGTGCCAGCAGTGAAATGGGCAGGGTCAGCTCCTACAATGAGCAGTTCTTC.

The V gene is TRBV14, the J gene TRBJ2-2; D uncertain. V shed 0 bases and J shed 1 base, with 3 bases lying between them. This CDR3 region has 14 residues. From germline, CDR1 is SGHDN and CDR2 FVKESK. The CDR3 DNA follows: TGTGCCAGCAGCCAAGATTGGAACACCGGGGAGCTGTTTTTT. Translated, it gives CASSQDWNTGELFF. The complete variable domain, with remaining parts taken from reference TRBV14 and TRBJ2-2, reads EAGVTQFPSHSVIEKGQTVTLRCDPISGHDNLYWYRRVMGKEIKFLLHFVKESKQDESGMPNNRFLAERTGGTYSTLKVQPAELEDSGVYFCASSQDWNTGELFFGEGSRLTVL.

The chain is built from TRBV28 and TRBJ1-4, with D perhaps TRBD1 (5 bases). The germline V gene has CDR1 MDHEN and CDR2 SYDVKM. V was cut by 6 bases and J by 5 bases, with 13 bases left in between. This CDR3 region has 14 residues. CDR3 nucleotide sequence: TGTGCCAGCAGCCCCCGGGACCAGAATGAAAAACTGTTTTTT. It is translated as CASSPRDQNEKLFF.

V is TRBV14 and J is TRBJ2-5; 13 nucleotides match TRBD2. The J call is in doubt because the DNA end fits TRBJ2-7 better. The germline gives CDR1 SGHDN, CDR2 FVKESK. This CDR3 contains 19 residues. CDR3 region: CASSHAPGTSGVNSYEQYF. The CDR3 bases are TGTGCCAGCAGCCACGCACCGGGGACTAGCGGGGTGAACTCCTACGAGCAGTACTTC.

The gene calls are TRBV5-1 and TRBJ1-1, with D possibly matching TRBD1 (5 bases). Per the germline V gene, CDR1 is SGHRS and CDR2 is YFSETQ. The CDR3 length is 16 residues. V was trimmed by 0 bases and J by 1 base, leaving 13 bases between them. The CDR3, as DNA: TGCGCCAGCAGCTTGGGATCGAGGACACCGAACACTGAAGCTTTCTTT. Its protein is CASSLGSRTPNTEAFF.

This clone was found a few times. The V gene is TRBV5-5, the J gene TRBJ1-2; 9 nucleotides match TRBD1. From germline, CDR1 is SGHKS and CDR2 YYEKEE (reference sequence). The CDR3 runs 15 residues. V was clipped by 4 bases and J by 4 bases; unmatched bases: 8. The CDR3 sequence is CASSRDRVLRYGYTF. CDR3 DNA: TGTGCCAGCAGCCGGGACAGGGTTTTGCGCTATGGCTACACCTTC. Supplemented by reference TRBV5-5 and TRBJ1-2, the full variable domain reads DAGVTQSPTHLIKTRGQQVTLRCSPISGHKSVSWYQQVLGQGPQFIFQYYEKEERGRGNFPDRFSARQFPNYSSELNVNALLLGDSALYLCASSRDRVLRYGYTFGSGTRLTVV.

The V call is TRBV2, the J call TRBJ2-7, with 8 bases fitting TRBD1. After removal of 8 bases from V and 2 bases from J, the junction contained 8 bases not matched to a gene. Germline V lookup: CDR1 SNHLY, CDR2 FYNNEI. The CDR3 runs 14 residues. CDR3 region: CASGRTGKPYEQYF. The CDR3 nucleotides are TGTGCCAGCGGACGGACAGGGAAACCCTACGAGCAGTACTTC.